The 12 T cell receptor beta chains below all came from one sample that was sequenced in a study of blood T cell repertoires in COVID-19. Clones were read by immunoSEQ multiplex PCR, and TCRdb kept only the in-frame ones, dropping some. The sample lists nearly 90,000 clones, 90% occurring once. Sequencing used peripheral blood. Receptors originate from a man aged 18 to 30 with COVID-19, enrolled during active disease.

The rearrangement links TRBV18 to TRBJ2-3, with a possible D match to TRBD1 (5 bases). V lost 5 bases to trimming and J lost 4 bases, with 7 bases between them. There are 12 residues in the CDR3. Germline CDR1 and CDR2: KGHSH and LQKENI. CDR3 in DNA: TGTGCCAGCTCAGCAGGGTCAGATACGCAGTATTTT. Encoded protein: CASSAGSDTQYF.

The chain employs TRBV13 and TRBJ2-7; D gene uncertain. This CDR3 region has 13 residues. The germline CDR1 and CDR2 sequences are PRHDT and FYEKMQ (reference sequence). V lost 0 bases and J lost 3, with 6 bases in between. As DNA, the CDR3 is TGTGCCAGCAGCTTAGGCAGAAACTACGAGCAGTACTTC. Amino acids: CASSLGRNYEQYF.

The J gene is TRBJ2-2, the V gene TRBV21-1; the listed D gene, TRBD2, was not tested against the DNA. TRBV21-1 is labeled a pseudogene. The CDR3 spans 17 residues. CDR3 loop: CASSSGRARPNTGELFF. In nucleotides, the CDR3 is TGTGCCAGCAGCAGCGGGAGGGCCCGTCCGAACACCGGGGAGCTGTTTTTT.

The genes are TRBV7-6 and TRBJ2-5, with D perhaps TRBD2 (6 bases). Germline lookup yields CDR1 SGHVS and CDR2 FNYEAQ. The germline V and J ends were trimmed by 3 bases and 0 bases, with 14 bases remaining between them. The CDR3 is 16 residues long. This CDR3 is CASSFMSGLYQETQYF. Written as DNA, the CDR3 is TGTGCCAGCAGCTTCATGAGCGGGTTGTACCAAGAGACCCAGTACTTC.

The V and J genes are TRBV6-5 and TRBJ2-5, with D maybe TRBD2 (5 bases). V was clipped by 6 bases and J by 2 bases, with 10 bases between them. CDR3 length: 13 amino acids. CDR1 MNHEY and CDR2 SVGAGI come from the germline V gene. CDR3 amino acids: CASRRTFQETQYF. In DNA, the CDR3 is TGTGCCAGCAGGAGGACTTTTCAAGAGACCCAGTACTTC.

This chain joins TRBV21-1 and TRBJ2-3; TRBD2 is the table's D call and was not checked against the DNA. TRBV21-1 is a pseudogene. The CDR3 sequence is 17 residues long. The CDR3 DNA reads TGTGCCAGCAGCAAAGTCTGCGAGCGGGACCACACAGATACGCAGTATTTT. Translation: CASSKVCERDHTDTQYF.

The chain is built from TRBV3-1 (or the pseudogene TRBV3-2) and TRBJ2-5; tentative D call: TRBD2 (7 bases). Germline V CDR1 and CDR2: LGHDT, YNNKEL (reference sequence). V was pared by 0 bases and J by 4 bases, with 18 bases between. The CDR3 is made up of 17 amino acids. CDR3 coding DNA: TGTGCCAGCAGCCAAGATAATTTCCGGGGGGCCGGAGAGACCCAGTACTTC. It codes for CASSQDNFRGAGETQYF.

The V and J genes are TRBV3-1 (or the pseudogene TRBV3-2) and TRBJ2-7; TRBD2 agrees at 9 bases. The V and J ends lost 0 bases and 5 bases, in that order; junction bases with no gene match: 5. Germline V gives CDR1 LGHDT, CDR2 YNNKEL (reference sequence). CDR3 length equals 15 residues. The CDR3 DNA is TGTGCCAGCAGCCAAGACGGCGGGAGGGGAAACGAGCAGTACTTC. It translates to CASSQDGGRGNEQYF.

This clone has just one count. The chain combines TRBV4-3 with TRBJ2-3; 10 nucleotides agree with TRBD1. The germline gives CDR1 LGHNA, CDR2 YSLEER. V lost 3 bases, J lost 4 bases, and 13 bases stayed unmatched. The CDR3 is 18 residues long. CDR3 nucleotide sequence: TGCGCCAGCAGCCAGGAGAATCCGGGACAGGGGTTGGCAGATACGCAGTATTTT. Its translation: CASSQENPGQGLADTQYF.

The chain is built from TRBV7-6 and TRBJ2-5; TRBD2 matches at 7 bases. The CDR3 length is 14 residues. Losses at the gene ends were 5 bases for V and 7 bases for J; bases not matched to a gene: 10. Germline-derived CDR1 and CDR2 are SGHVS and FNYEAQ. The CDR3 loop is CASSASSGGVTQYF. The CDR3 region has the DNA TGTGCCAGCAGCGCTTCCTCGGGGGGTGTGACCCAGTACTTC.

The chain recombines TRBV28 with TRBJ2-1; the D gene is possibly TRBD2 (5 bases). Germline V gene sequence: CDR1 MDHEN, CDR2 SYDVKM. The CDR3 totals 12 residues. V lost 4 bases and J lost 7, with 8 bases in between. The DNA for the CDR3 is TGTGCCAGCAGTTCTCTAGCAAATGAGCAGTTCTTC. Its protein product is CASSSLANEQFF.

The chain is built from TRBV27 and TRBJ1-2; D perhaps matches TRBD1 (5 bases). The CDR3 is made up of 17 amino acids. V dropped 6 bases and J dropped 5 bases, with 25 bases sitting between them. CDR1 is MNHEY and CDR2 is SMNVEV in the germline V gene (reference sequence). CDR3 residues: CASSKTRSGLENYGYTF. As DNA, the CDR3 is TGTGCCAGCAGCAAAACTCGTTCGGGACTGGAAAATTATGGCTACACCTTC.